This T cell receptor beta chain comes out of a study of T cell repertoires in cytomegalovirus infection. Germline loops: CDR1 MNHEY, CDR2 SVGEGT. This CDR3 has 15 residues. Trimming cost V 6 bases and J 4 bases, with 17 bases left between them. Each CDR3 protein is one row after TCRdb ran MiXCR on the reads. Among about 300,000 distinct CDR3 sequences listed, about 9.1% were seen once. This clonotype was seen more than once but under ten times. Sample: PBMCs. The chain is built from TRBV6-2 or TRBV6-3 and TRBJ2-3; possible D gene TRBD1, 6 bases. The clonotype was recovered from a human donor in good health (CMV status not recorded). Some clones in this sample may be carry-over from other donors' samples. CDR3 sequence: CASSPGTSGADTQYF. CDR3 in DNA: TGTGCCAGCAGCCCCGGGACATCAGGCGCAGATACGCAGTATTTT.